This TCR beta chain was captured by sequencing in a study of OX40 agonist ivuxolimab in advanced cancers. Study-level points and caveats: At 0.1 to 3.0 mg/kg, CD4+ and CD8+ blood T cells expanded clonally by week 6.

Generated by immunoSEQ multiplex PCR, the TCRdb table keeps only in-frame clones and is missing some. The sample lists approximately 43,000 clones, approximately 80% occurring once. The CDR3 has 15 amino acids. Germline-derived CDR1 and CDR2 are SGDLS and YYNGEE. After removal of 0 bases from V and 6 bases from J, the junction contained 5 bases not matched to a gene. Comments on this clone: Antigen: not known.

The specimen comprised CD4+ or CD8+ T cells sorted from blood, sampled in a trial of the OX40 agonist ivuxolimab. The TCR sequence derives from an adult with an advanced solid tumor such as melanoma, head and neck, liver or kidney cancer. The V call is TRBV9, the J call TRBJ2-3, with 9 positions matching TRBD2. The CDR3: CASSVAGSGSDTQYF. CDR3 sequence (DNA): TGTGCCAGCAGCGTAGCAGGTAGCGGGAGTGATACGCAGTATTTT.